This T cell receptor beta chain was captured by sequencing in a study of T cells after yellow fever vaccination. TCRdb passed the 5' RACE reads through MiXCR, listing each CDR3 protein once. The data contain a few hundred thousand distinct CDR3 sequences, about 4% of them singletons. The CDR3 loop spans 16 amino acids. V was pared by 0 bases and J by 4 bases, with 4 bases of the junction left unmatched. Germline CDR1 DFQATT, CDR2 SNEGSKA (reference sequence). The chain recombines TRBV20-1 with TRBJ2-2; 11 nucleotides align to TRBD2. The sequencing used PBMCs, collected 5 days after the yellow fever booster vaccination. The source is a man aged 18 to 30 who received the YFV17D yellow fever vaccine. This chain's CDR3 is CSARDILAGATGELFF. CDR3 coding DNA: TGCAGTGCTAGAGATATACTAGCGGGGGCCACCGGGGAGCTGTTTTTT.